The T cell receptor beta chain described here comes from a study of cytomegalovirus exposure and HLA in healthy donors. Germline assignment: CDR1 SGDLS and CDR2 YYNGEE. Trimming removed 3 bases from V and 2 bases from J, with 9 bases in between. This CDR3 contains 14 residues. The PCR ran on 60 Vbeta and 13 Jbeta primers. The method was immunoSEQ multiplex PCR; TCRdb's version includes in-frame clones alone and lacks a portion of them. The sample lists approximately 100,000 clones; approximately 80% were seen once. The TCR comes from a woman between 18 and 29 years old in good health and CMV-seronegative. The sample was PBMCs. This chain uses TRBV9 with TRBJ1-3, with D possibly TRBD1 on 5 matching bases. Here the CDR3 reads CASSDRNTGNTIYF. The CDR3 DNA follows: TGTGCCAGCAGCGACAGGAACACTGGAAACACCATATATTTT. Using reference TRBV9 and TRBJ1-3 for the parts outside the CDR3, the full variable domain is DSGVTQTPKHLITATGQRVTLRCSPRSGDLSVYWYQQSLDQGLQFLIQYYNGEERAKGNILERFSAQQFPDLHSELNLSSLELGDSALYFCASSDRNTGNTIYFGEGSWLTVV.